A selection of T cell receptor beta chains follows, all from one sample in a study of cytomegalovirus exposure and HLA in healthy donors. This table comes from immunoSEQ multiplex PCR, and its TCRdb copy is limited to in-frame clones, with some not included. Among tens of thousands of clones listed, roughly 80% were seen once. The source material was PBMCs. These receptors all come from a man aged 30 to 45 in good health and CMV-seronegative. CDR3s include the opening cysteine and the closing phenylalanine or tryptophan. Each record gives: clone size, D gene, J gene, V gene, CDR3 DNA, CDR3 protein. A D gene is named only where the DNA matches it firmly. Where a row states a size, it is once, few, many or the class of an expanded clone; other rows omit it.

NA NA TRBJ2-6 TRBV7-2 TGTGCCAGCAGCTTCAAGCTCTCTGGGGCCAACGTCCTGACTTTC CASSFKLSGANVLTF
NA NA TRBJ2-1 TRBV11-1 TGTGCCAGCAGCTCTGAACTGCACAATGAGCAGTTCTTC CASSSELHNEQFF
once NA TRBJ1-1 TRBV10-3 TGTGCCATCAGTGTGAACATAAACACTGAAGCTTTCTTT CAISVNINTEAFF
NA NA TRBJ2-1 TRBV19 TGTGCCAGTAGTATTCCTCCGTACAATGAGCAGTTCTTC CASSIPPYNEQFF
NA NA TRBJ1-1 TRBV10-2 TGCGCCAGCAGTGACGGACAGCCCCTAATGAACACTGAAGCTTTCTTT CASSDGQPLMNTEAFF
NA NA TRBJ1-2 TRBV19 TGTGCCAGTAGTAGCCAGGGAGGATATGGCTACACCTTC CASSSQGGYGYTF
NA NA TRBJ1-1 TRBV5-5 TGTGCCAGCAGCTTGGCACTGTTTAACACTGAAGCTTTCTTT CASSLALFNTEAFF
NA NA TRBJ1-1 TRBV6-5 TGTGCCAGCAGGGCTAACACTGAAGCTTTCTTT CASRANTEAFF
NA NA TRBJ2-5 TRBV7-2 TGTGCCAGCAGCTCACCGGGACTTACGGAGACCCAGTACTTC CASSSPGLTETQYF
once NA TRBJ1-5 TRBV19 TGTGCCAGTAGTATTGGCGGAAATCAGCCCCAGCATTTT CASSIGGNQPQHF
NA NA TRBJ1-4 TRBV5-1 TGCGCCAGCAGCATCGGCGGGGGGCCAACTAATGAAAAACTGTTTTTT CASSIGGGPTNEKLFF
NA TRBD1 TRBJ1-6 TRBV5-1 TGCGCCAGCAGCCCGACCCTGGGACAGCCGAATTCACCCCTCCACTTT CASSPTLGQPNSPLHF
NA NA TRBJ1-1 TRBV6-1 TGTGCCAGCCTCTCGGGGGGCGGGGGGACTGAAGCTTTCTTT CASLSGGGGTEAFF
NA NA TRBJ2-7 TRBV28 TGTGCCAGCGTTGCGGGCGGGGCCGAATCCTACGAGCAGTACTTC CASVAGGAESYEQYF
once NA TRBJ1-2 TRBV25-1 TGTGCCAGCAGTGATAGTCCCGATGAGCTTGACTATGGCTACACCTTC CASSDSPDELDYGYTF
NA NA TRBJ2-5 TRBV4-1 TGCGCCAGCAGCCAAACGGGTCTCCTCGAGACCCAGTACTTC CASSQTGLLETQYF
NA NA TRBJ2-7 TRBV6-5 TGTGCCAGCAGTTACTCGATCACAGGTCCCTACGAGCAGTACTTC CASSYSITGPYEQYF
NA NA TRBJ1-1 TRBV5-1 TGCGCCAGCAGCACGGACCGGACTGGGAACACTGAAGCTTTCTTT CASSTDRTGNTEAFF
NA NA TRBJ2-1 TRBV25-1 TGTGCCAGCAGTCCCCCATTGTTCAATGAGCAGTTCTTC CASSPPLFNEQFF
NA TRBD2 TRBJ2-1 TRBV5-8 TGTGCCAGCAGATATTTCCCACTAGCGGGGAACAATGAGCAGTTCTTC CASRYFPLAGNNEQFF
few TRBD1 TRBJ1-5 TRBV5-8 TGTGCCAGCAGCTGGCTGACAGGGATCAATCAGCCCCAGCATTTT CASSWLTGINQPQHF
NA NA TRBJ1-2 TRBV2 TGTGCCAGCAGTGAGCCGGGTAGCTACACCTTC CASSEPGSYTF
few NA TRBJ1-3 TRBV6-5 TGTGCCAGCAGGGCCACAGGAAACACCATATATTTT CASRATGNTIYF
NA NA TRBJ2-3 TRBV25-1 TGTGCCAGCAGTGATTACCGGAGCACAGATACGCAGTATTTT CASSDYRSTDTQYF
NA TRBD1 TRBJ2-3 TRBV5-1 TGCGCCAGCAGCCCCGCAAACAGGGGGAGCACAGATACGCAGTATTTT CASSPANRGSTDTQYF
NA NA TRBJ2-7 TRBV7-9 TGTGCCAGCAGCTTAGGGCCGGAGCAGTACTTC CASSLGPEQYF
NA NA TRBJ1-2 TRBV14 TGTGCCAGCAGCCAAGAGAGGGCCTCTGAGGGCTACACCTTC CASSQERASEGYTF
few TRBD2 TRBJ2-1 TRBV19 TGTGCCAGTAGTTCTGGGCTGCAGGGACTAGCGGGGGTGATGGGGAATGAGCAGTTCTTC CASSSGLQGLAGVMGNEQFF
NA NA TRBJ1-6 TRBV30 TGTGCCTGGAGCGGGGATAGCTATAATTCACCCCTCCACTTT CAWSGDSYNSPLHF
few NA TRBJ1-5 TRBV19 TGTGCCAGTAGAACAATTCCAACAGATAGCAATCAGCCCCAGCATTTT CASRTIPTDSNQPQHF
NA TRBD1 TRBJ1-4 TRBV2 TGTGCCAGCAGTGAGGGACAGGCGAAAAAACTGTTTTTT CASSEGQAKKLFF
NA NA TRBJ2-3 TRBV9 TGTGCCAGCAGCGTTAAAATAACCGGGACTAGCACAGATACGCAGTATTTT CASSVKITGTSTDTQYF
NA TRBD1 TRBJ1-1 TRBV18 TGTGCCAGCTCACACCGGGACAGGGGATCGACTGAAGCTTTCTTT CASSHRDRGSTEAFF
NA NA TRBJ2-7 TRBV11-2 TGTGCCAGCAGCTTAACTTTATCGAGGGGGATCCACGAGCAGTACTTC CASSLTLSRGIHEQYF
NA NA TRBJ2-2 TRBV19 TGTGCCAGTAGTATGCGACAACTCGGGGAGCTGTTTTTT CASSMRQLGELFF
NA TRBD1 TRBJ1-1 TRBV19 TGTGCCAGTAGCACCGGGACAGGGGGGAACACTGAAGCTTTCTTT CASSTGTGGNTEAFF
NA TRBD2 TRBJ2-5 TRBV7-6 TGTGCCAGCTCTGGACTAGCGGACGGGACCCAGTACTTC CASSGLADGTQYF
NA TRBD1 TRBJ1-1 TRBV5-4 TGTGCCAGCAGCTTTACAGGGGGCACTGAAGCTTTCTTT CASSFTGGTEAFF
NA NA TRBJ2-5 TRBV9 TGTGCCAGCAGCGTAGGGACATTGCCTCAAGAGACCCAGTACTTC CASSVGTLPQETQYF
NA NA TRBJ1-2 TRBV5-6 TGTGCCAGCAGGCCTGAGGGGGAGGGCTATGGCTACACCTTC CASRPEGEGYGYTF
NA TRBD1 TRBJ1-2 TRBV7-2 TGTGCCGGCTCACTGGGCCAAGACAGGGCTGGGGGCTACACCTTC CAGSLGQDRAGGYTF